One and the same sample provided the 13 T cell receptor beta chains below, sequenced in a study of graft-versus-host responses after intestinal transplantation (dated by TCRdb to about 2021). For these TCRs, the target antigens are not known. In the paper's terms, the time point label means: cells obtained before transplantation from donor or recipient. Library construction relied on the immunoSEQ multiplex PCR assay. The immuneACCESS repertoire file appears here via TCRdb, limited to in-frame rearrangements. These files lack a portion of the clones; in checked studies, under half of the deficit traces to unresolved V genes, and the cause of the others is not known. For this sample there are around 99,000 clones; approximately 94% appear just once. The top ten hold roughly 2% of the sample. The sample here was unstimulated CD8+ T cells sorted from spleen or lymph node cells, taken before intestinal transplant. These receptor sequences come from a human donor who received an intestinal transplant.

V gene TRBV5-1 combines with J gene TRBJ2-1; D is possibly TRBD1 (5 bases). The length of the CDR3 is 15 residues. V lost 0 bases and J 5 bases, leaving 12 bases between the germline ends. Germline lookup yields CDR1 SGHRS and CDR2 YFSETQ. CDR3 residues: CASSLGSAGNNEQFF. The CDR3 DNA follows: TGCGCCAGCAGCTTGGGTAGTGCAGGGAACAATGAGCAGTTCTTC.

This CDR3 reads CASSATGTAYEQYF. DNA for the CDR3: TGTGCCAGCAGCGCAACCGGGACAGCCTACGAGCAGTACTTC. The V call is TRBV7-9, the J call TRBJ2-7; the match to TRBD1 covers 7 bases. V shed 5 bases and J 2 bases; nucleotides not matched to a gene: 6. This CDR3 comprises 14 residues. Germline loops: CDR1 SEHNR, CDR2 FQNEAQ (reference sequence).

This clone came up once. V is TRBV30 and J is TRBJ2-7, with D hard to call. Germline V CDR1 and CDR2: GTSNPN, SVGIG (reference sequence). The CDR3 is made up of 13 amino acids. Trimming took 0 bases from V and 5 from J, leaving 11 bases between them. CDR3 bases: TGTGCCTGGAGTGTCGGAGTGTCAAACGAGCAGTACTTC. As protein: CAWSVGVSNEQYF.

The CDR3 region is CASSLVTGNTEAFF. CDR3 in DNA: TGTGCCAGCAGCCTTGTTACAGGGAACACTGAAGCTTTCTTT. The chain combines TRBV7-2 with TRBJ1-1; D is possibly TRBD1 (5 bases). The ends were cut back, 5 bases at V and 1 base at J, with 11 bases in the middle. The CDR3 is 14 residues long. CDR1 and CDR2 from the germline V gene are SGHTA and FQGNSA.

This sequence joins TRBV11-2 and TRBJ2-7; 9 bases are shared with TRBD1. With 5 bases clipped from V and 6 bases from J, the junction kept 11 bases outside the gene matches. There are 15 residues in the CDR3. Germline CDR1 SGHAT, CDR2 FQNNGV. The CDR3 here is CASSTRDRDGFEQYF. CDR3 coding DNA: TGTGCCAGCAGCACTCGGGACAGGGACGGATTCGAGCAGTACTTC.

This CDR3 reads CASSHRDGTQYF. The CDR3 coding sequence is TGTGCCAGCAGCCATAGAGATGGTACGCAGTATTTT. This rearrangement joins TRBV7-8 to TRBJ2-3; D remains unclear. This CDR3 has 12 residues. The germline V gene has CDR1 SGHVS and CDR2 FQNEAQ. Between the trimmed V and J ends, which lost 5 bases and 8 bases, there was a span of 11 bases.

V and J are TRBV7-9 and TRBJ2-2, with a tentative D call TRBD1 (5 bases). Germline assignment: CDR1 SEHNR and CDR2 FQNEAQ (reference sequence). This CDR3 spans 16 amino acids. Deletions cut 0 bases from V and 3 bases from J, with 11 bases between. CDR3 coding DNA: TGTGCCAGCAGCTTAGCAACCAGGGCGGACACCGGGGAGCTGTTTTTT. Its protein product is CASSLATRADTGELFF. The variable domain in full, with the rest retrieved from reference TRBV7-9 and TRBJ2-2, is DTGVSQNPRHKITKRGQNVTFRCDPISEHNRLYWYRQTLGQGPEFLTYFQNEAQLEKSRLLSDRFSAERPKGSFSTLEIQRTEQGDSAMYLCASSLATRADTGELFFGEGSRLTVL.

The chain couples TRBV10-3 to TRBJ1-1; 7 bases are shared with TRBD1. With V trimmed by 3 bases and J by 0 bases, 7 bases remained unmatched. CDR1 ENHRY and CDR2 SYGVKD come from the germline V gene. The CDR3 has 16 residues. The CDR3 coding sequence is TGTGCCATCAGTGACATGCTTACAGGGGTGAACACTGAAGCTTTCTTT. Translating it yields CAISDMLTGVNTEAFF.

The chain employs TRBV7-9 and TRBJ1-3; D is possibly TRBD1 (6 bases). CDR1 and CDR2 (germline): SEHNR, FQNEAQ (reference sequence). The CDR3 is made up of 14 amino acids. V shed 8 bases and J shed 0 bases, with 11 bases lying between them. CDR3 protein: CASPTGDSGNTIYF. CDR3 sequence (DNA): TGTGCCAGCCCGACAGGTGACTCTGGAAACACCATATATTTT.

The V and J genes are TRBV14 and TRBJ1-2; 10 positions agree with TRBD1. The CDR3 has 16 residues. Germline V gene data show CDR1 as SGHDN and CDR2 as FVKESK. V was pared by 4 bases and J by 2 bases, with 7 bases of the junction left unmatched. The CDR3 DNA is TGTGCCAGCAGCCCCCCCGGGACAGGGGAAAACTATGGCTACACCTTC. Translated: CASSPPGTGENYGYTF.

This chain links TRBV6-1 with TRBJ2-7; 10 bases line up with TRBD1. Per the germline V gene, CDR1 is MNHNS and CDR2 is SASEGT. V shed 4 bases, J shed 10 bases, and the junction held 13 bases outside the gene matches. This CDR3 region has 15 residues. CDR3 in DNA: TGTGCCAGCAGTGCCCCGAAGGGGACAGGGGTTTTTCAGTACTTC. Encoded protein: CASSAPKGTGVFQYF.

This clone was seen only a few times. The chain couples TRBV19 to TRBJ2-7; possible D gene TRBD2, 6 bases. Germline CDR1 and CDR2: LNHDA and SQIVND (reference sequence). The CDR3 extends over 12 amino acids. V was shortened by 7 bases and J by 4 bases, with 11 bases between the two germline ends. The CDR3 loop reads CASMGSGYEQYF. CDR3 DNA sequence: TGTGCCAGTATGGGTAGCGGTTACGAGCAGTACTTC.

Only a few counts were recorded for this clone. This chain connects TRBV27 to TRBJ1-5; no definite D call. Trimming removed 5 bases from V and 6 bases from J, with 11 bases in between. CDR1 and CDR2 from the germline V gene are MNHEY and SMNVEV (reference sequence). There are 13 residues in the CDR3. The CDR3 loop reads CASSAGAVQPQHF. In DNA form, the CDR3 reads TGTGCCAGCAGTGCTGGTGCGGTTCAGCCCCAGCATTTT.